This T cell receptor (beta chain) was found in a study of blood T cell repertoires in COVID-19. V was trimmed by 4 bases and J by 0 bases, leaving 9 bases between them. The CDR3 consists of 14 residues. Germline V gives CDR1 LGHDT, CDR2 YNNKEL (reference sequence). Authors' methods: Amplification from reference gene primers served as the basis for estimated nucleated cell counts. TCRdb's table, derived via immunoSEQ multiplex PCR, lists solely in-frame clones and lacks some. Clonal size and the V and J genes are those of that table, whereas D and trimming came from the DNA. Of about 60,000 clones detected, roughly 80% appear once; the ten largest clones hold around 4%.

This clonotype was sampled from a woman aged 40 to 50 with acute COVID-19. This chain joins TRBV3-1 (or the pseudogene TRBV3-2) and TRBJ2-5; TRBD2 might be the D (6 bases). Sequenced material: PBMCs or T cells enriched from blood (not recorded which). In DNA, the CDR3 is TGTGCCAGCAGCCGGGACTCCTACCAAGAGACCCAGTACTTC. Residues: CASSRDSYQETQYF.